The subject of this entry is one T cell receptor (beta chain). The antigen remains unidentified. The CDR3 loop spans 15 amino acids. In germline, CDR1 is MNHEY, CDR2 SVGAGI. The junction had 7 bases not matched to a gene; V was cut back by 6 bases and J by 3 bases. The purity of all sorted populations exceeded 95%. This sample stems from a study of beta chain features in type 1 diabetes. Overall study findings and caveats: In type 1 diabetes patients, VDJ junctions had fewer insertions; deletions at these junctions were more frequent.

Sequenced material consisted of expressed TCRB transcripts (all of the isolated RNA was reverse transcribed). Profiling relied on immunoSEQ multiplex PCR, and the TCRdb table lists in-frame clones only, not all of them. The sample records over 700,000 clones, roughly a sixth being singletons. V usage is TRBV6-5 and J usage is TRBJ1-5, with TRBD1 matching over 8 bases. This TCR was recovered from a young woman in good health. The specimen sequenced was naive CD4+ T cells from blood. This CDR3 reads CASRGDRRPNQPQHF. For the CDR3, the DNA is TGTGCCAGCAGGGGGGACAGGAGACCCAATCAGCCCCAGCATTTT.